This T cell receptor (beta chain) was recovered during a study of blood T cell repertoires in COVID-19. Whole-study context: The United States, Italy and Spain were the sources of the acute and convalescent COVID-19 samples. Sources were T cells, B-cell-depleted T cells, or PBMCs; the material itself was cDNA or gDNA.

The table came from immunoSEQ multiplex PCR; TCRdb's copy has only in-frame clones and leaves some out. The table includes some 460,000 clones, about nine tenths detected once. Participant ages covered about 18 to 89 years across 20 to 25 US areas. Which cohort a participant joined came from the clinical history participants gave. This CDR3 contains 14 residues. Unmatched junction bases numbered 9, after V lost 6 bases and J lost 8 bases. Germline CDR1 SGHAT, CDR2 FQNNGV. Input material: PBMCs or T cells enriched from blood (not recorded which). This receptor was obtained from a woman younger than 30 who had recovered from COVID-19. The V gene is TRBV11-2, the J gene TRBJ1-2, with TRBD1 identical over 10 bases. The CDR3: CASRQGQGSDGYTF. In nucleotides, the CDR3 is TGTGCCAGCAGACAGGGACAGGGGTCGGACGGCTACACCTTC.